These 28 T cell receptor beta chains originate from one sample sequenced in a study of shared clonotypes between healthy human individuals. The assay was immunoSEQ multiplex PCR, and TCRdb's table has in-frame clones only and misses some. The data hold around 530,000 clones, with roughly 79% observed a single time. Sequenced material: PBMCs. These receptors came from a woman between 35 and 50 years old in good health. Some clones in this sample may be carry-over from other donors' samples.

The chain combines TRBV7-3 with TRBJ2-2; 7 bases fit TRBD1. V dropped 2 bases and J dropped 6; count of bases not matched to a gene: 6. The germline V gene has CDR1 SGHTA and CDR2 FQGTGA. There are 15 residues in the CDR3. The DNA of the CDR3 is TGTGCCAGCAGCTTAGGGGGTGGGACAGCCGGGGAGCTGTTTTTT. It specifies CASSLGGGTAGELFF.

The rearrangement uses TRBV19 and TRBJ1-2; D uncertain. Germline V gives CDR1 LNHDA, CDR2 SQIVND (reference sequence). Trimming cost V 5 bases and J 0 bases, with 10 bases left between them. The length of the CDR3 is 14 residues. This CDR3 is CASSAPGPNYGYTF. The CDR3 DNA reads TGTGCCAGTAGTGCACCAGGCCCTAACTATGGCTACACCTTC. The complete variable domain, with remaining parts taken from reference TRBV19 and TRBJ1-2, reads DGGITQSPKYLFRKEGQNVTLSCEQNLNHDAMYWYRQDPGQGLRLIYYSQIVNDFQKGDIAEGYSVSREKKESFPLTVTSAQKNPTAFYLCASSAPGPNYGYTFGSGTRLTVV.

The count of this clone is one. This chain joins TRBV7-2 and TRBJ2-5, with 16 bases matching TRBD2. This CDR3 is built from 17 residues. V shed 7 bases and J 4 bases; nucleotides not matched to a gene: 9. Germline values: CDR1 SGHTA, CDR2 FQGNSA. The CDR3 region is CASTSGTSGRAGETQYF. The DNA of the CDR3 is TGTGCCAGCACCTCGGGGACTAGCGGGAGGGCCGGAGAGACCCAGTACTTC.

The gene calls are TRBV6-1 and TRBJ2-1, with D possibly being TRBD1 (5 bases). The CDR3 has 14 residues. V was pared by 8 bases and J by 6 bases, with 17 bases between. Per the germline V gene, CDR1 is MNHNS and CDR2 is SASEGT. CDR3 region: CASLPGSIVNEQFF. CDR3 coding DNA: TGTGCCAGCTTGCCAGGGTCGATTGTCAATGAGCAGTTCTTC.

The chain combines TRBV20-1 with TRBJ2-3; unclear D gene. Germline V lookup: CDR1 DFQATT, CDR2 SNEGSKA (reference sequence). CDR3 length: 11 amino acids. V was cut by 5 bases and J by 5 bases, with 8 bases left in between. The CDR3 here is CSAVKGDTQYF. CDR3 sequence (DNA): TGCAGTGCTGTTAAGGGAGATACGCAGTATTTT.

The J gene is TRBJ1-6, the V gene TRBV6-6; tentatively, D is TRBD1 (6 bases). Trimming removed 2 bases at V and 10 bases at J, with 18 bases between. The CDR3 totals 16 residues. The germline CDR1 and CDR2 sequences are MNHNY and SVGAGI (reference sequence). The CDR3 reads CASSYPPKTGMSPLHF. In DNA form, the CDR3 reads TGTGCCAGCAGTTACCCGCCAAAGACAGGCATGTCACCCCTCCACTTT.

This rearrangement joins TRBV7-7 to TRBJ2-3; D remains ambiguous. CDR3 length: 13 amino acids. V was shortened by 0 bases and J by 6 bases, with 7 bases between the two germline ends. Germline CDR1 and CDR2: SSHAT and FNYEAQ (reference sequence). The CDR3 DNA reads TGTGCCAGCAGCTTAGCGCCTGGTGATACGCAGTATTTT. Its translation: CASSLAPGDTQYF.

This sequence joins TRBV7-2 and TRBJ1-2, with D uncertain. Trimming stripped 5 bases from V and 2 bases from J, with 9 bases between. CDR1 SGHTA and CDR2 FQGNSA come from the germline V gene. This CDR3 has 13 amino acids. The CDR3 coding sequence is TGTGCCAGCAGCGTAAGCCAAAACTATGGCTACACCTTC. Amino acids: CASSVSQNYGYTF.

As to this clone: At one boundary the junction diverges from the germline segment, which might be a read error. This chain connects TRBV10-3 to TRBJ2-7, with 9 bases aligning to TRBD1. The CDR3 consists of 14 residues. CDR1 and CDR2 from the germline V gene are ENHRY and SYGVKD. The CDR3 region is CASSPTGGLYEQYF. The CDR3 bases are TGTGCCAGCAGTCCGACAGGGGGGCTCTACGAGCAGTACTTC.

The chain joins TRBV6-5 to TRBJ2-3, with D maybe TRBD1 (6 bases). The length of the CDR3 is 16 residues. Deletions cut 3 bases from V and 2 bases from J, with 15 bases between. Looked up from germline, CDR1 is MNHEY and CDR2 is SVGAGI. In DNA form, the CDR3 reads TGTGCCAGCAGTTATGGGCCGGGACAAGACACAGATACGCAGTATTTT. Protein: CASSYGPGQDTDTQYF.

This chain links TRBV28 with TRBJ2-5; D is ambiguous. The closer fit of TRBJ2-7 to the DNA end suggests the J call may be wrong. CDR3 length: 13 residues. Germline CDR1 reads MDHEN; CDR2 reads SYDVKM. The CDR3 region has the DNA TGTGCCAGCAGTTTGAGTCAATACTACGAGCAGTACTTC. Its translation: CASSLSQYYEQYF.

The genes are TRBV5-4 and TRBJ2-4; 8 nucleotides line up with TRBD1. Unmatched junction bases numbered 6, after V lost 4 bases and J lost 0 bases. Germline loops: CDR1 SGHNT, CDR2 YYREEE (reference sequence). The CDR3 is made up of 16 amino acids. CDR3 residues: CASSPQGALAKNIQYF. CDR3 nucleotides: TGTGCCAGCAGCCCCCAGGGGGCCCTAGCCAAAAACATTCAGTACTTC.

J is TRBJ2-1 and V is TRBV11-2; 11 bases are shared with TRBD2. The CDR3 is 16 amino acids. V shed 0 bases, J shed 9 bases, and the junction held 7 bases outside the gene matches. Germline CDR1 SGHAT, CDR2 FQNNGV. This CDR3 reads CASSLEGSGRASEQFF. The CDR3 nucleotides are TGTGCCAGCAGCTTAGAAGGTAGCGGGAGGGCCAGTGAGCAGTTCTTC.

The chain links TRBV5-1 to TRBJ1-2; no reliable D call. The CDR3 covers 13 residues. Trimming stripped 4 bases from V and 0 bases from J, with 7 bases between. Germline assignment: CDR1 SGHRS and CDR2 YFSETQ. The CDR3 DNA reads as TGCGCCAGCAGCCCCTCGTCTAACTATGGCTACACCTTC. This sequence encodes CASSPSSNYGYTF. The full variable domain, rest sourced from reference TRBV5-1 and TRBJ1-2, is KAGVTQTPRYLIKTRGQQVTLSCSPISGHRSVSWYQQTPGQGLQFLFEYFSETQRNKGNFPGRFSGRQFSNSRSEMNVSTLELGDSALYLCASSPSSNYGYTFGSGTRLTVV.

About this clone: A far larger clone lies a single base away; this is likely a read error. This chain uses TRBV30 with TRBJ2-5; 7 bases align to TRBD1. The trim removed 6 bases at V and 4 bases at J, leaving 8 bases unmatched. In germline, CDR1 is GTSNPN, CDR2 SVGIG (reference sequence). This CDR3 comprises 13 residues. The CDR3 bases are TGTGCCTGTAGCAGGGGGTTTGGAGAGACCCAGTACTTC. It codes for CACSRGFGETQYF.

The rearrangement joins TRBV6-4 to TRBJ2-2; 7 bases are a match to TRBD1. CDR3 length: 14 amino acids. V gave up 6 bases and J gave up 6 bases; unmatched junction bases: 7. CDR1 and CDR2 (germline): MRHNA, SNTAGT. In DNA form, the CDR3 reads TGTGCCAGCAGGGGAACAGGGGTGGCCGGGGAGCTGTTTTTT. This sequence encodes CASRGTGVAGELFF.

The sample holds a few counts of this clone. The CDR3 spells CASSFGSGDGYTF. The CDR3 region has the DNA TGTGCCAGCAGTTTTGGAAGTGGAGATGGCTACACCTTC. The chain recombines TRBV27 with TRBJ1-2, with D uncertain. V was trimmed by 3 bases and J by 6 bases, leaving 11 bases between them. CDR3 length: 13 residues. Germline loops: CDR1 MNHEY, CDR2 SMNVEV (reference sequence).

The gene calls are TRBV29-1 and TRBJ2-7; 7 positions agree with TRBD1. Germline V gene lookup returns CDR1 SQVTM and CDR2 ANQGSEA. The CDR3 has 15 amino acids. The V segment lost 1 base and the J segment 1 base; nucleotides outside the gene matches: 7. The CDR3 loop reads CSVEAREGASYEQYF. The CDR3 DNA follows: TGCAGCGTTGAAGCCAGAGAGGGGGCATCCTACGAGCAGTACTTC.

This rearrangement joins TRBV30 to TRBJ2-3; D might be TRBD2 (6 bases). The V end was cut by 4 bases, the J end by 2 bases, with 16 bases between. The CDR3 covers 15 residues. Germline-derived CDR1 and CDR2 are GTSNPN and SVGIG (reference sequence). CDR3 amino acids: CAWKPGPGDTDTQYF. In DNA form, the CDR3 reads TGTGCCTGGAAGCCCGGTCCGGGAGACACAGATACGCAGTATTTT.

V gene TRBV5-1 combines with J gene TRBJ2-2, with 7 positions matching TRBD1. The length of the CDR3 is 15 residues. J was trimmed by 4 bases and V by 2 bases; bases with no gene match: 5. Germline-derived CDR1 and CDR2 are SGHRS and YFSETQ. CDR3 sequence reads: CASSFDRAITGELFF. The CDR3 DNA reads TGCGCCAGCAGCTTTGACAGGGCCATCACCGGGGAGCTGTTTTTT.

A single count supports this clone. This rearrangement joins TRBV5-1 to TRBJ2-1, with D possibly TRBD2 on 6 matching bases. The CDR3 runs to 16 residues. Trimming took off 2 bases at V and 5 bases at J, with 17 bases between the two ends. From germline, CDR1 is SGHRS and CDR2 YFSETQ. In nucleotides, the CDR3 is TGCGCCAGCAGCTTCCGCGGGATTACGGGAGACAATGAGCAGTTCTTC. Translated, it gives CASSFRGITGDNEQFF. Full variable domain (remainder filled in from reference TRBV5-1 and TRBJ2-1): KAGVTQTPRYLIKTRGQQVTLSCSPISGHRSVSWYQQTPGQGLQFLFEYFSETQRNKGNFPGRFSGRQFSNSRSEMNVSTLELGDSALYLCASSFRGITGDNEQFFGPGTRLTVL.

Comment on this clone: With a much larger clone just one base away, this may be a read error. The J gene is TRBJ2-3, the V gene TRBV4-2; D is possibly TRBD2 (6 bases). With 1 base removed from V and 6 bases from J, the gap between germline ends came to 17 bases. This CDR3 is built from 16 residues. Germline V CDR1 and CDR2: LGHNA, YNFKEQ. The CDR3 sequence: CASSQGVAVGGDTQYF. CDR3 DNA: TGTGCCAGCAGCCAAGGGGTAGCGGTAGGCGGCGATACGCAGTATTTT.

The chain carries TRBV20-1 and TRBJ1-2; D gene unclear. Trimming took 4 bases from V and 8 from J, leaving 8 bases between them. This CDR3 has 10 amino acids. Germline V gene sequence: CDR1 DFQATT, CDR2 SNEGSKA (reference sequence). As DNA, the CDR3 is TGCAGTGCTACGCATAGGGGCTACACCTTC. Its translation is CSATHRGYTF.

In the case of this clone: Sequence at one end of the junction differs from germline and may be a read error. The CDR3 DNA reads TGTGCCAGCAGTGGTAACCATTTTTACTTT. The encoded protein is CASSGNHFYF. The chain uses TRBV2 and TRBJ1-5; D remains unclear. This CDR3 has 10 residues. Germline CDR1 and CDR2: SNHLY and FYNNEI.

The chain has TRBV27 and TRBJ1-2; D unresolved. CDR3 size: 15 residues. CDR1 is MNHEY, CDR2 SMNVEV, per germline (reference sequence). V was cut by 2 bases and J by 3 bases, with 13 bases left in between. CDR3 coding DNA: TGTGCCAGCAGTTTACGATTCGGTTACGACTATGGCTACACCTTC. Translating gives CASSLRFGYDYGYTF.

This chain links TRBV2 with TRBJ1-6, with D unclear. The CDR3 consists of 14 residues. Per the germline V gene, CDR1 is SNHLY and CDR2 is FYNNEI. V gave up 1 base and J gave up 5 bases, with 6 bases separating them. CDR3 sequence reads: CASSEVIDNSPLHF. DNA for the CDR3: TGTGCCAGCAGTGAAGTCATAGATAATTCACCCCTCCACTTT.

This clone was counted many times. The chain joins TRBV19 to TRBJ1-1; no reliable D call. Trimming removed 7 bases at V and 0 bases at J, with 18 bases between. The CDR3 runs to 16 residues. Germline assignment: CDR1 LNHDA and CDR2 SQIVND (reference sequence). CDR3 in DNA: TGTGCCAGTACCCCCCCGAGGGTCCCCATGAACACTGAAGCTTTCTTT. This encodes CASTPPRVPMNTEAFF.

This CDR3 is CASNRGSSYEQYF. The CDR3 DNA follows: TGTGCCAGTAATAGGGGGTCTTCCTACGAGCAGTACTTC. The J gene is TRBJ2-7, the V gene TRBV19; TRBD1 is a possible D gene (6 bases). The CDR3 consists of 13 residues. Trimming took off 7 bases at V and 1 base at J, with 11 bases between the two ends. Germline V lookup: CDR1 LNHDA, CDR2 SQIVND (reference sequence). Supplemented by reference TRBV19 and TRBJ2-7, the full variable domain reads DGGITQSPKYLFRKEGQNVTLSCEQNLNHDAMYWYRQDPGQGLRLIYYSQIVNDFQKGDIAEGYSVSREKKESFPLTVTSAQKNPTAFYLCASNRGSSYEQYFGPGTRLTVT.